Each of the 13 T cell receptor beta chains below was sequenced from the same sample in a study of blood T cells in healthy people across ages. A second PCR of roughly 7 to 11 cycles used a sample-barcoded 5' primer and a J-beta primer mix. Via MiXCR, TCRdb re-called the 5' RACE reads, giving one row per CDR3 protein. The repertoire holds about 1,800,000 distinct CDR3 sequences, with 28% as singletons. Sequencing was done on a sample of blood. These receptors were collected from a woman in her twenties or thirties in good health.

The rearrangement links TRBV5-1 to TRBJ2-7; 7 nucleotides line up with TRBD2. The CDR3 covers 16 residues. The ends lost 0 bases at V and 1 base at J; junction bases unmatched: 7. Per the germline V gene, CDR1 is SGHRS and CDR2 is YFSETQ. This CDR3 is CASSLARGEESYEQYF. CDR3 coding DNA: TGCGCCAGCAGCTTGGCCCGGGGGGAGGAGTCCTACGAGCAGTACTTC. Using reference TRBV5-1 and TRBJ2-7 for the parts outside the CDR3, the full variable domain is KAGVTQTPRYLIKTRGQQVTLSCSPISGHRSVSWYQQTPGQGLQFLFEYFSETQRNKGNFPGRFSGRQFSNSRSEMNVSTLELGDSALYLCASSLARGEESYEQYFGPGTRLTVT.

This clonotype occurred many times. V gene TRBV20-1 combines with J gene TRBJ2-5, with TRBD2 matching over 13 bases. V shed 0 bases, J shed 0 bases, and the junction held 7 bases outside the gene matches. The CDR3 runs 18 residues. The germline V gene encodes CDR1 DFQATT and CDR2 SNEGSKA (reference sequence). The CDR3 sequence is CSARETSGGDVYQETQYF. The CDR3 bases are TGCAGTGCTAGAGAAACTAGCGGGGGGGACGTGTACCAAGAGACCCAGTACTTC.

The chain is built from TRBV13 and TRBJ1-6; D is undetermined. Trimming took off 5 bases at V and 9 bases at J, with 17 bases between the two ends. CDR1 is PRHDT, CDR2 FYEKMQ, per germline (reference sequence). This CDR3 has 15 residues. Here the CDR3 DNA reads TGTGCCAGCAGCCGCGAGAGGTCCGGGAGTTCACCCCTCCACTTT. It codes for CASSRERSGSSPLHF.

The CDR3 DNA reads TGCAGTGCTAGAGATCCCGTAAGTCGGCACGAGCAGTACTTC. Protein: CSARDPVSRHEQYF. The rearrangement joins TRBV20-1 to TRBJ2-5, with D unclear. The J call may be in error: the DNA end matches TRBJ2-7 better. The CDR3 is 14 residues long. Germline values: CDR1 DFQATT, CDR2 SNEGSKA (reference sequence).

The genes are TRBV27 and TRBJ1-5; D ambiguous. The V gene's germline CDR1 is MNHEY and CDR2 SMNVEV (reference sequence). V lost 5 bases to trimming and J lost 4 bases, with 18 bases between them. The CDR3 covers 16 residues. CDR3 amino acids: CASSPNRLGGNQPQHF. The CDR3 DNA sequence: TGTGCCAGCAGTCCTAACAGACTGGGAGGAAATCAGCCCCAGCATTTT.

The chain uses TRBV7-9 and TRBJ2-7; no reliable D call. The CDR3 consists of 14 residues. CDR1 and CDR2 (germline): SEHNR, FQNEAQ (reference sequence). V was pared by 5 bases and J by 0 bases, with 11 bases between. The DNA of the CDR3 is TGTGCCAGCAGCCCAGACTTCGTCTCCTACGAGCAGTACTTC. Translated, it gives CASSPDFVSYEQYF.

This chain joins TRBV29-1 and TRBJ1-1; maybe TRBD1 (5 bases). V was clipped by 4 bases and J by 5 bases, with 20 bases between them. Germline loops: CDR1 SQVTM, CDR2 ANQGSEA. This CDR3 contains 15 residues. Written as DNA, the CDR3 is TGCAGCGTTGTTGGTCAGGGCGGATCGAAGACTGAAGCTTTCTTT. As protein: CSVVGQGGSKTEAFF. Based on the CDR3 plus reference TRBV29-1 and TRBJ1-1, the full variable domain is SAVISQKPSRDICQRGTSLTIQCQVDSQVTMMFWYRQQPGQSLTLIATANQGSEATYESGFVIDKFPISRPNLTFSTLTVSNMSPEDSSIYLCSVVGQGGSKTEAFFGQGTRLTVV.

This clonotype was counted ten times or more. This chain joins TRBV7-9 and TRBJ2-4; D remains unclear. Germline CDR1 is SEHNR and CDR2 is FQNEAQ (reference sequence). V was pared by 5 bases and J by 5 bases, with 16 bases between. This CDR3 spans 15 amino acids. CDR3 DNA sequence: TGTGCCAGCAGCCCCGCGTCACATACGGAAAACATTCAGTACTTC. Residues: CASSPASHTENIQYF.

This clonotype was seen repeatedly, ten times or more. The J gene is TRBJ2-7, the V gene TRBV9; D remains unclear. The germline V gene encodes CDR1 SGDLS and CDR2 YYNGEE. Between the trimmed V and J ends, which lost 4 bases and 2 bases, there was a span of 7 bases. CDR3 length: 12 amino acids. The CDR3 loop reads CASSSRTYEQYF. In nucleotides, the CDR3 is TGTGCCAGCAGCTCCAGAACCTACGAGCAGTACTTC. Filled out from reference TRBV9 and TRBJ2-7, the complete variable domain reads DSGVTQTPKHLITATGQRVTLRCSPRSGDLSVYWYQQSLDQGLQFLIQYYNGEERAKGNILERFSAQQFPDLHSELNLSSLELGDSALYFCASSSRTYEQYFGPGTRLTVT.

This clonotype was picked up a small number of times. The chain carries TRBV19 and TRBJ1-5; the D gene is possibly TRBD1 (5 bases). Germline loops: CDR1 LNHDA, CDR2 SQIVND (reference sequence). Trimming took 11 bases from V and 4 from J, leaving 15 bases between them. CDR3 length equals 13 residues. CDR3 region: CASQGRANQPQHF. CDR3 nucleotide sequence: TGTGCCTCTCAGGGCAGGGCGAATCAGCCCCAGCATTTT.

This clonotype was picked up a small number of times. J is TRBJ2-7 and V is TRBV20-1, with a possible D match to TRBD1 (6 bases). This CDR3 is 14 amino acids long. Deletions cut 1 base from V and 1 base from J, with 11 bases between. Looked up from germline, CDR1 is DFQATT and CDR2 is SNEGSKA (reference sequence). Here the CDR3 DNA reads TGCAGTGCTAGAGTAGGGACATTTTCCTACGAGCAGTACTTC. Residues: CSARVGTFSYEQYF.

This clonotype was detected only a few times. The chain joins TRBV7-9 to TRBJ2-3; 9 bases are shared with TRBD1. The CDR3 has 17 residues. Unmatched junction bases numbered 10, after V lost 4 bases and J lost 2 bases. CDR1 is SEHNR and CDR2 is FQNEAQ in the germline V gene (reference sequence). The CDR3 loop is CASSSHRDRDHTDTQYF. DNA of the CDR3: TGTGCCAGCAGCTCTCACCGGGACAGGGACCACACAGATACGCAGTATTTT.

The chain uses TRBV30 and TRBJ2-6; 8 nucleotides agree with TRBD2. Germline CDR1 reads GTSNPN; CDR2 reads SVGIG (reference sequence). The CDR3 sequence is 15 residues long. The ends lost 3 bases at V and 2 bases at J; junction bases unmatched: 3. The CDR3 DNA reads as TGTGCCTGGAGCGAAGCGGGAGCTGGGGCCAACGTCCTGACTTTC. Amino acid sequence: CAWSEAGAGANVLTF.